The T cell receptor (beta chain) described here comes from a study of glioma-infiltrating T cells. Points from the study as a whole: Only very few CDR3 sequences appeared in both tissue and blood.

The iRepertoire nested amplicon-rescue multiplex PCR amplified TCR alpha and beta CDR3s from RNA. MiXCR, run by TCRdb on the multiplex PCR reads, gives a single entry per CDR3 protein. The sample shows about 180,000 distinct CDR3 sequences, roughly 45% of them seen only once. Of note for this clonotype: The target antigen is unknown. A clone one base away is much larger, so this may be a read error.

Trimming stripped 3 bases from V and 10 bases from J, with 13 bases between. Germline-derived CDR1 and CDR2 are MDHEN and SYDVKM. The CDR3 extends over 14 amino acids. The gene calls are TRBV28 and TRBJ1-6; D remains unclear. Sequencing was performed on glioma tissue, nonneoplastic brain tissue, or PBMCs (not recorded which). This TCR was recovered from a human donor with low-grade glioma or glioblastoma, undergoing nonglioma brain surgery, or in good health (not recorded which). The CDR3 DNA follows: TGTGCCAGCAGTTTTGGCGGTAAGGACTCACCCCTCCACTTT. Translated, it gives CASSFGGKDSPLHF.